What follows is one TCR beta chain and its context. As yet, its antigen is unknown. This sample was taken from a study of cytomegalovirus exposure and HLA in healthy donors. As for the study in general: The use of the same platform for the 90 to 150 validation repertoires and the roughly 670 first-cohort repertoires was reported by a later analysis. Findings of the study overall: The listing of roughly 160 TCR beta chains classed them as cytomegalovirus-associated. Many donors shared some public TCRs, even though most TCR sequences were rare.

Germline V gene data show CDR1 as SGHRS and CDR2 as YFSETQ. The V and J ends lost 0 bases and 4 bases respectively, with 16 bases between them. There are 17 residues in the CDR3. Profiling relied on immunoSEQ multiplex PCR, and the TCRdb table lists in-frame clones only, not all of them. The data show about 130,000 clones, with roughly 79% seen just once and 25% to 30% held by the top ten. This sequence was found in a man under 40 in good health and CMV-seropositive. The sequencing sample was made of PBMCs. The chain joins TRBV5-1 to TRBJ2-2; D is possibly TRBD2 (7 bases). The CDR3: CASSLAPAGGLTGELFF. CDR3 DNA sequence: TGCGCCAGCAGCTTGGCCCCCGCCGGGGGGCTCACCGGGGAGCTGTTTTTT.